Sequencing of this T cell receptor (beta chain) was carried out in a study of blood T cell repertoires in COVID-19 (TCRdb year 2020). Background on the whole study: Samples covering the acute and convalescent phases of COVID-19 were provided by collaborators in the United States, Italy and Spain. A de-identified subject ID, COVID-19 status, age in years and sex were almost always included in the sample metadata. The repertoires were released in a freely available public database intended as a resource for research on the immune response to SARS-CoV-2. Where available, HLA class I and class II types were taken from metadata supplied by the sample provider and were not determined by assay-based typing. The prospective study material was composed of cDNA or gDNA derived from T cells, B-cell-depleted T cells, or PBMCs. The dataset comprised deeply sampled blood TCRbeta repertoires from subjects exposed to, actively infected with, or recovered from COVID-19. The samples were drawn from the first 160 participants of the ongoing ImmuneRACE study and from some 1,300 subjects provided by 6 global collaborators.

Overall study outcomes, separate from this receptor: The amount of clinical and demographic metadata varied by source and participant and was provided uncurated.

TCRbeta CDR3 regions were amplified from genomic DNA using the immunoSEQ Assay, a bias-controlled multiplex PCR. As for the original processing: The number of nucleated cells in each sample was estimated by amplification of reference gene primers within the assay. To quantify the absolute abundance of each unique TCRbeta CDR3 rearrangement, sequence reads were collapsed and filtered. For each sample, productive Simpson clonality was calculated by taking the square root of Simpson's diversity index across productive rearrangements. TCRdb took over this immuneACCESS table, retaining in-frame rearrangements with V and J assigned. Such tables are incomplete; in checked studies, under half of the missing clones stem from an unresolved V gene, and the remainder is unexplained. The V and J calls and the clone size are those of that table, but D and trimming were determined from the DNA. Within this sample are some 150,000 clones, with roughly 85% of them counted one time only. The top ten clonotypes cover 0.85% to 1.2% of the sample.

Whole blood was collected in K2EDTA tubes by collaborating institutions according to the institutions' own protocols. For TCRbeta analysis, collaborators shipped samples in one of three forms: frozen whole blood, isolated PBMCs, or DNA extracted from either of those sample types. A note on this clone: It lacks a known antigen. Per-nucleotide qualities are absent, and no much larger clonotype sits a single base away.

Sequences SNHLY (CDR1) and FYNNEI (CDR2) are obtained from the germline V gene. The trim is 5 bases for V and 10 bases for J, with a gap of 18 bases between the germline ends. The CDR3 runs 15 amino acids, cysteine and phenylalanine included. Only the CDR3 portion is preserved as DNA: 45 bases, with reading frame beginning at the first base. This chain joins TRBV2 to TRBJ1-6; the D gene is unclear. The TCR comes from a man in his forties or fifties with acute or convalescent COVID-19. Sequenced material: peripheral blood. The nucleotide sequence reads TGTGCCAGCAGTTCCGGACGGGCGGCGGGATCACCCCTCCACTTT. Translation gives CASSSGRAAGSPLHF. Supplemented by the reference TRBV2 and TRBJ1-6 proteins around the CDR3, the complete variable domain is EPEVTQTPSHQVTQMGQEVILRCVPISNHLYFYWYRQILGQKVEFLVSFYNNEISEKSEIFDDQFSVERPDGSNFTLKIRSTKLEDSAMYFCASSSGRAAGSPLHFGNGTRLTVT.